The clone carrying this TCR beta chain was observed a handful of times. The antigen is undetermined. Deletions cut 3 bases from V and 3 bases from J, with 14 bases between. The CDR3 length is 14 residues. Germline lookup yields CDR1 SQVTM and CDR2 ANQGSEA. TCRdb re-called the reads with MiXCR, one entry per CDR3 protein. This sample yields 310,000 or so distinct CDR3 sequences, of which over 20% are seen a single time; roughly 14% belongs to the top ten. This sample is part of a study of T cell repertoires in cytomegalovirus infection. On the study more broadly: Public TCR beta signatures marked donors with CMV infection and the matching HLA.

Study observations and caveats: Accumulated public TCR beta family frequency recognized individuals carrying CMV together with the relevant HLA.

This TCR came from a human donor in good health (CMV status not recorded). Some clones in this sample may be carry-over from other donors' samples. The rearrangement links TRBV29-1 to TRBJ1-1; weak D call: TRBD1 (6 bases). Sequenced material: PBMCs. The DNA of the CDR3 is TGCAGCGTTGAGAGGGGGGCAGCGTACACTGAAGCTTTCTTT. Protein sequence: CSVERGAAYTEAFF.